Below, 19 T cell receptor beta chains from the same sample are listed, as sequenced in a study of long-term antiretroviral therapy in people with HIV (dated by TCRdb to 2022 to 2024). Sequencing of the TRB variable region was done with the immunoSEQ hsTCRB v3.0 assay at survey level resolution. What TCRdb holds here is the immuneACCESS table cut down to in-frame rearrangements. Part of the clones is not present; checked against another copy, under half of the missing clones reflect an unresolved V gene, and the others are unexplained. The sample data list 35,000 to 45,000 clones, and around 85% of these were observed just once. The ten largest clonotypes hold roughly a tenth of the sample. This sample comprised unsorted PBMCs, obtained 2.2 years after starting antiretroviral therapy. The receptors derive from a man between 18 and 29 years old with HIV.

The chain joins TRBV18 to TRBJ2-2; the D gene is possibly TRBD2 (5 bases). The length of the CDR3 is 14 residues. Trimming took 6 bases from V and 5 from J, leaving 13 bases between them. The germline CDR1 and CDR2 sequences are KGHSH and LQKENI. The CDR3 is CASSRTGETGELFF. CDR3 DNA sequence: TGTGCCAGCTCTCGGACTGGAGAAACCGGGGAGCTGTTTTTT.

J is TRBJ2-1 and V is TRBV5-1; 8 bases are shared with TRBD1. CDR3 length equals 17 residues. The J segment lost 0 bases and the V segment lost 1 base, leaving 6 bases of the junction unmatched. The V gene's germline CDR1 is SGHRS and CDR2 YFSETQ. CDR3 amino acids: CASSLKTGASSYNEQFF. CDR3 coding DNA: TGCGCCAGCAGCTTGAAGACAGGGGCGTCCTCCTACAATGAGCAGTTCTTC.

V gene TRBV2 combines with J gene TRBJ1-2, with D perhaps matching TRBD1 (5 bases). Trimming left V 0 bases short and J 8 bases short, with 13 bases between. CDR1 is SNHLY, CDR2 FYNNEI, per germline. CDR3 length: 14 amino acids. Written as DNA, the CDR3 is TGTGCCAGCAGTGAAGCGCGGTCAGGGAAAGGCTACACCTTC. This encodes CASSEARSGKGYTF.

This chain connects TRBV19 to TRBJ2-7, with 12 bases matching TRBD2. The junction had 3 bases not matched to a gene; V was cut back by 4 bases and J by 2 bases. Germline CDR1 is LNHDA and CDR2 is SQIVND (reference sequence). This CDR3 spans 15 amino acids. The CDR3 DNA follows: TGTGCCAGTAGTAAGACTAGCGGGAGTGCCTACGAGCAGTACTTC. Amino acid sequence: CASSKTSGSAYEQYF.

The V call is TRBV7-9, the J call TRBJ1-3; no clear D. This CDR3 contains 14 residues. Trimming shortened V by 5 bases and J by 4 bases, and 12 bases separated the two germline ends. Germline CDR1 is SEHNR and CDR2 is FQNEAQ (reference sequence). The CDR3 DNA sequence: TGTGCCAGCAGCCCCAGTCGAGCCGGAAACACCATATATTTT. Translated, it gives CASSPSRAGNTIYF.

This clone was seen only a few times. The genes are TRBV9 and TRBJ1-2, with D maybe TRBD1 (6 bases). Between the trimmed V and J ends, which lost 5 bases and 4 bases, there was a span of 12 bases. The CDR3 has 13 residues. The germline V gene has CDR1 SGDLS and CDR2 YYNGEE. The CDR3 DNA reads TGTGCCAGCAGAGGGGGGGGGTCCTATGGCTACACCTTC. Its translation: CASRGGGSYGYTF.

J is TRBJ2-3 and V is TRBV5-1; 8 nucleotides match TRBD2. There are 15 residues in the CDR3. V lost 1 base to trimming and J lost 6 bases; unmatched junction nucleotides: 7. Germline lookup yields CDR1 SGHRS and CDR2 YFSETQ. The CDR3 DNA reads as TGCGCCAGCAGCTTGATTGCGGGAGGTATGGATACGCAGTATTTT. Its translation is CASSLIAGGMDTQYF.

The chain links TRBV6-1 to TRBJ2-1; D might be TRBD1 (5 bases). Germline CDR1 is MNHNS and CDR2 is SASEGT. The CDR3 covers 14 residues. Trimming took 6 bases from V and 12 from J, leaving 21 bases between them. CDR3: CASSVQTDSMRQFF. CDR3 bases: TGTGCCAGCAGCGTACAGACCGACAGCATGCGGCAGTTCTTC.

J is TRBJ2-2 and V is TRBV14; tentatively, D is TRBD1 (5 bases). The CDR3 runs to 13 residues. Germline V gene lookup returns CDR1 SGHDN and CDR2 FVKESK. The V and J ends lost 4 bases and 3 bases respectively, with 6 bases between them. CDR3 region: CASSLRDTGELFF. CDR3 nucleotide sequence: TGTGCCAGCAGCCTCAGGGACACCGGGGAGCTGTTTTTT.

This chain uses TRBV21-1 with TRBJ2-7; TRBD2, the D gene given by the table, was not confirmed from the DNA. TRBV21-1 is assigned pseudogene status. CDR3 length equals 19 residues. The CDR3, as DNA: TGTGCCAGCAGCAAACCCAGGACTAGCGGGACTCAGAGATCCTACGAGCAGTACTTC. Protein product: CASSKPRTSGTQRSYEQYF.

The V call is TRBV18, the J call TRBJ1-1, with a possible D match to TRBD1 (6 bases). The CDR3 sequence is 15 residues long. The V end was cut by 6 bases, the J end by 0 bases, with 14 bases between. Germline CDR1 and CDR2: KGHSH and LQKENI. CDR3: CASSIQGGMNTEAFF. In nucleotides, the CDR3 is TGTGCCAGCTCGATACAGGGCGGGATGAACACTGAAGCTTTCTTT.

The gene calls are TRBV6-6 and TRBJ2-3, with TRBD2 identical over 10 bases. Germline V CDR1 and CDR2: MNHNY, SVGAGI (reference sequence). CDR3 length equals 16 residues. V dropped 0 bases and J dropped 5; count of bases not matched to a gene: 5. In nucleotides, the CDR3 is TGTGCCAGCAGTTACTCGGCTAGCGGGAGCGTAGATACGCAGTATTTT. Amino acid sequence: CASSYSASGSVDTQYF.

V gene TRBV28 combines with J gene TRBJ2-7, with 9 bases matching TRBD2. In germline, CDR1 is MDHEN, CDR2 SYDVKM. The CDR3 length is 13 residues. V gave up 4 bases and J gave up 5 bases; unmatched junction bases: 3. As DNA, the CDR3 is TGTGCCAGCAGTTCGGGACTAGCCGACGAGCAGTACTTC. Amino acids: CASSSGLADEQYF.

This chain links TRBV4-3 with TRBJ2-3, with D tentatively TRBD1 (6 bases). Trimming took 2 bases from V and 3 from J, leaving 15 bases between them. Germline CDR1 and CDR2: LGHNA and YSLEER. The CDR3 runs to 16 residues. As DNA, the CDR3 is TGCGCCAGCAGCCAATGGGGGCCATATCAAACAGATACGCAGTATTTT. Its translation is CASSQWGPYQTDTQYF.

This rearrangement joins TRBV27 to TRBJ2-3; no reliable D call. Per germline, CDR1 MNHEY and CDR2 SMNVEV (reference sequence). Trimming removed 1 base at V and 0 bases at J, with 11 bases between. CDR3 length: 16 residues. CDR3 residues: CASSLWPALSTDTQYF. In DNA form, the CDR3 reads TGTGCCAGCAGTTTATGGCCGGCCCTAAGCACAGATACGCAGTATTTT.

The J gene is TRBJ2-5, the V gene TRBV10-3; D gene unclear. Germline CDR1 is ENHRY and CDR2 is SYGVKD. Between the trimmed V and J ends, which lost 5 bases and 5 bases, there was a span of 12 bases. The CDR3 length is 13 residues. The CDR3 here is CAISISQQETQYF. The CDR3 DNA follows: TGTGCCATCAGTATTTCACAACAGGAGACCCAGTACTTC.

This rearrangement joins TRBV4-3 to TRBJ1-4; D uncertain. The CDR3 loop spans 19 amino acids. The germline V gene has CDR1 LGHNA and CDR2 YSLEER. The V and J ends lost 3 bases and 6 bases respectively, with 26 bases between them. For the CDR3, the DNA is TGCGCCAGCAGCCACGAACTCAACGTACCAGGTGCCTCTTATGAAAAACTGTTTTTT. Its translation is CASSHELNVPGASYEKLFF.

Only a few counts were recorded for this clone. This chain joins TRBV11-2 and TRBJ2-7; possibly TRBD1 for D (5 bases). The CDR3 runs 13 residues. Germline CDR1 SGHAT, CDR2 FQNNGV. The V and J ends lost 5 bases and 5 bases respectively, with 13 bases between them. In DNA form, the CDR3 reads TGTGCCAGCAGCCCAAGTACAGGAGACGAGCAGTACTTC. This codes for CASSPSTGDEQYF. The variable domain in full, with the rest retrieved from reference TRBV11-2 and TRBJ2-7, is EAGVAQSPRYKIIEKRQSVAFWCNPISGHATLYWYQQILGQGPKLLIQFQNNGVVDDSQLPKDRFSAERLKGVDSTLKIQPAKLEDSAVYLCASSPSTGDEQYFGPGTRLTVT.

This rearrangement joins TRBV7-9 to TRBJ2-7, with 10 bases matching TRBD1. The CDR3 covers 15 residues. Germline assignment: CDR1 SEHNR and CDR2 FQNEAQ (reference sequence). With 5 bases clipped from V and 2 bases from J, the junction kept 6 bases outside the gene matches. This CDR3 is CASSPRGTGAYEQYF. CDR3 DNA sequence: TGTGCCAGCAGCCCTCGGGGGACAGGGGCCTACGAGCAGTACTTC.